This T cell receptor (beta chain) was documented in a study of spatial heterogeneity in lung cancer. The wider study: The correlation between TCR transcript counts in tumor regions and a T cell module score from matched bulk RNA-seq was strong. General study results and limits: Tracking of tumor mutation counts was seen in expanded intratumoral alpha and beta TCR counts.

Using its own MiXCR run on the 5' RACE reads, TCRdb lists one record per CDR3 protein. This sample yields 5,000 to 6,500 distinct CDR3 sequences, of which 3% to 4% are seen a single time; less than 25% belongs to the top ten. Trimming removed 7 bases from V and 6 bases from J; junction bases left unmatched: 11. The CDR3 length is 15 residues. Germline V gene sequence: CDR1 SGHTA, CDR2 FQGTGA. Described time point: sample taken at primary tumor resection. Samples were donated by 72 untreated early-stage non-small cell lung cancer patients. Unsorted samples of tumor, nontumor lung or frozen PBMC had their whole RNA sequenced. Relative to its sample, this clonotype is medium-sized (0.01 to 0.1%). Its antigen remains unidentified.

This clonotype was sampled from a female donor with early-stage non-small cell lung cancer. The chain carries TRBV7-3 and TRBJ2-2; 7 bases are shared with TRBD2. The source material was lung tumor tissue, sampled at surgery. The CDR3 sequence is CASTRRDGGAGELFF. The CDR3 nucleotides are TGTGCCAGCACTCGTCGAGATGGGGGGGCCGGGGAGCTGTTTTTT. Variable domain in full (rest from reference TRBV7-3 and TRBJ2-2): GAGVSQTPSNKVTEKGKYVELRCDPISGHTALYWYRQSLGQGPEFLIYFQGTGAADDSGLPNDRFFAVRPEGSVSTLKIQRTERGDSAVYLCASTRRDGGAGELFFGEGSRLTVL.